This T cell receptor (beta chain) was recovered during a study of cytomegalovirus exposure and HLA in healthy donors. Study overall: In an early release, HLA-typed donors contributed tens of millions of unique TCR sequences. Notes on the study in general: In a later analysis, at a false discovery rate of 0.05, roughly 18,000 TCR beta sequences were associated with HLA alleles.

Both 60 Vbeta primers and 13 Jbeta primers went into the PCR. Original methodology: Some 11 million of the roughly 80 million unique TCR beta chains counted in a later analysis were shared. Assay: immunoSEQ multiplex PCR; the TCRdb copy retains only in-frame clones and omits some. The DNA was the basis for D and trimming; V, J and clone size are from that table. Of some 150,000 clones in the sample, roughly 80% were seen once. V lost 2 bases and J lost 2, with 11 bases in between. From germline, CDR1 is SGDLS and CDR2 YYNGEE. There are 14 residues in the CDR3. In the case of this clone: Its antigen is not known.

Each of the donors was a healthy bone marrow donor. This clonotype originated in a woman younger than 45 in good health and CMV-seronegative. Sample: PBMCs. The genes are TRBV9 and TRBJ2-7, with D possibly TRBD1 on 5 matching bases. CDR3 protein: CASSVSTDAYEQYF. CDR3 DNA: TGTGCCAGCAGCGTTTCGACAGACGCCTACGAGCAGTACTTC.